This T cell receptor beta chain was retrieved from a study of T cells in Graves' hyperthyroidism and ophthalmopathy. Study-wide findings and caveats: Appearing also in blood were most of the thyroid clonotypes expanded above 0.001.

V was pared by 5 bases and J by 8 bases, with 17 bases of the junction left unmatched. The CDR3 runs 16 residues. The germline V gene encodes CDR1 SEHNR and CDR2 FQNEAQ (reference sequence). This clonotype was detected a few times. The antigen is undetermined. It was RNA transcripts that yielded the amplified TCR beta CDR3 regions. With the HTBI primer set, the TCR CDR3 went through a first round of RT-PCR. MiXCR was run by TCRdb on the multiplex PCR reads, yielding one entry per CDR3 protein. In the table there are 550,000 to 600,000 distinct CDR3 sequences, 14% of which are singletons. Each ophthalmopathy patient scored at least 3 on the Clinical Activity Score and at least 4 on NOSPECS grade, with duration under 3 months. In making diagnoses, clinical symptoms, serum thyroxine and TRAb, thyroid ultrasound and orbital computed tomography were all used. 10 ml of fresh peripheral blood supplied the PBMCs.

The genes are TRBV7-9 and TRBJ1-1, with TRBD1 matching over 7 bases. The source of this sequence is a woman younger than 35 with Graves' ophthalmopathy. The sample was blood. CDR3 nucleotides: TGTGCCAGCAGCCCCGGGGTGGTAGGGGGCCTCCAGGAAGCTTTCTTT. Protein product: CASSPGVVGGLQEAFF.